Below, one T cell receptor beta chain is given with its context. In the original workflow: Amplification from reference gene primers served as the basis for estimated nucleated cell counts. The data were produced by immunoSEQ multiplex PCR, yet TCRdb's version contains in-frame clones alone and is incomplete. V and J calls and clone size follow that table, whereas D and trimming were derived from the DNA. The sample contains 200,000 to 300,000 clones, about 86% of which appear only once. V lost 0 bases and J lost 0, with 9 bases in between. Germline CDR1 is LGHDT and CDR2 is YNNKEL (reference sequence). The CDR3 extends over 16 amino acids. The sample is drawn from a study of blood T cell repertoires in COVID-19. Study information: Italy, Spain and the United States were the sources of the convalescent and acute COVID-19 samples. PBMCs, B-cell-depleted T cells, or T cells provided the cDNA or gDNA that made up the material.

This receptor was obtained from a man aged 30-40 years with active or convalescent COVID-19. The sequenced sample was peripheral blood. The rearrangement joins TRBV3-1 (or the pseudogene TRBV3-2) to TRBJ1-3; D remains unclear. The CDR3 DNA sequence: TGTGCCAGCAGCCAAGACGGTATGAGCTCTGGAAACACCATATATTTT. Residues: CASSQDGMSSGNTIYF.